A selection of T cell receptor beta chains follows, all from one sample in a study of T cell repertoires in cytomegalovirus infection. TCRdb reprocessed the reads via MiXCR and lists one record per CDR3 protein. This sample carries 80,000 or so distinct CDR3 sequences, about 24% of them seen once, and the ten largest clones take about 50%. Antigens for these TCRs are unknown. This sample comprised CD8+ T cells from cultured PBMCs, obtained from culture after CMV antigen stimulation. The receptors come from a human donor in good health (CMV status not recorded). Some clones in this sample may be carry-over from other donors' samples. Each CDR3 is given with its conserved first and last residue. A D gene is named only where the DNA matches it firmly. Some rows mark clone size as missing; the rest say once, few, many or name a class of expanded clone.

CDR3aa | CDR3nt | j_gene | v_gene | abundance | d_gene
CASSIVPRSNQPQHF | TGTGCCAGTAGTATAGTCCCCAGGAGCAATCAGCCCCAGCATTTT | TRBJ1-5 | TRBV19 | few | .
CASSSPGGRNTGELFF | TGTGCCAGCAGCTCCCCCGGGGGGAGGAACACCGGGGAGCTGTTTTTT | TRBJ2-2 | TRBV7-9 | . | TRBD2
CAWSPLRQDADTQYF | TGTGCCTGGAGTCCCCTTCGACAGGATGCAGATACGCAGTATTTT | TRBJ2-3 | TRBV30 | once | .
CASSIGVGGLYGYTF | TGTGCCAGCAGTATCGGGGTGGGGGGGCTCTATGGCTACACCTTC | TRBJ1-2 | TRBV12-3/TRBV12-4 | few | .
CASSLRIANYGYTF | TGCGCCAGCAGCCTTAGGATAGCTAACTATGGCTACACCTTC | TRBJ1-2 | TRBV4-1 | few | .
CASSGQTSGADTQYF | TGTGCCAGCAGCGGGCAAACTAGCGGGGCCGATACGCAGTATTTT | TRBJ2-3 | TRBV9 | . | TRBD2
CASSVQGTGEAFF | TGTGCCAGCAGTGTACAGGGTACGGGTGAAGCTTTCTTT | TRBJ1-1 | TRBV9 | . | .
CASKLGPQGYQPQHF | TGTGCCAGTAAACTAGGACCCCAGGGTTATCAGCCCCAGCATTTT | TRBJ1-5 | TRBV19 | many | .
CASGPTGIEQYF | TGTGCCAGCGGCCCGACAGGTATCGAGCAGTACTTC | TRBJ2-7 | TRBV27 | few | .
CASSLYRGPGTEAFF | TGTGCCAGCAGTTTATACAGGGGGCCGGGCACTGAAGCTTTCTTT | TRBJ1-1 | TRBV28 | many | TRBD1
CASSLTGWGSYNEQFF | TGTGCCAGCAGCTTGACGGGATGGGGCTCCTACAATGAGCAGTTCTTC | TRBJ2-1 | TRBV5-6 | many | .
CASSQEGGFNQPQHF | TGCGCCAGCAGCCAAGAAGGGGGTTTCAATCAGCCCCAGCATTTT | TRBJ1-5 | TRBV4-3 | few | .
CASSQWVRLVASTDTQYF | TGCGCCAGCAGCCAATGGGTGCGACTAGTGGCTAGCACAGATACGCAGTATTTT | TRBJ2-3 | TRBV4-3 | . | .
CASSLSLAGLRSYNEQFF | TGTGCCAGCAGCCTGAGTTTGGCGGGACTCCGCTCCTACAATGAGCAGTTCTTC | TRBJ2-1 | TRBV5-6 | . | .
CSALPVLAGNLEQYF | TGCAGTGCCCTCCCTGTCCTAGCGGGTAATCTCGAGCAGTACTTC | TRBJ2-7 | TRBV20-1 | few | TRBD2
CASSPKGPHFYGYTF | TGTGCCAGCAGCCCAAAGGGGCCTCATTTCTATGGCTACACCTTC | TRBJ1-2 | TRBV28 | few | .
CASSTSGGIYNEQFF | TGTGCCAGCAGCACTTCCGGGGGGATTTACAATGAGCAGTTCTTC | TRBJ2-1 | TRBV7-3 | . | TRBD2
CASSFYRDSNQPQHF | TGTGCCAGCAGTTTTTACAGGGACAGCAATCAGCCCCAGCATTTT | TRBJ1-5 | TRBV28 | few | .
CASSEGPSTEAFF | TGTGCCAGCAGCGAAGGCCCAAGCACTGAAGCTTTCTTT | TRBJ1-1 | TRBV12-3/TRBV12-4 | many | .
CASSIVGGRGNENYGYTF | TGTGCCAGTAGTATAGTGGGAGGCAGGGGGAACGAGAACTATGGCTACACCTTC | TRBJ1-2 | TRBV19 | . | TRBD1
CASSVEAAYNEQFF | TGTGCCAGCAGCGTAGAAGCGGCTTACAATGAGCAGTTCTTC | TRBJ2-1 | TRBV9 | many | .
CASSPRDRADTQYF | TGTGCCAGCAGTCCCAGGGACAGGGCAGATACGCAGTATTTT | TRBJ2-3 | TRBV27 | . | TRBD1
CASSYSPGTVQETQYF | TGTGCCAGCAGTTACTCCCCCGGGACGGTCCAAGAGACCCAGTACTTC | TRBJ2-5 | TRBV6-2/TRBV6-3 | many | .
CASSSRADRGEKLFF | TGTGCCAGCAGCTCCCGAGCGGACAGGGGTGAAAAACTGTTTTTT | TRBJ1-4 | TRBV11-2 | . | TRBD1
CSARDPVRETQYF | TGCAGTGCTAGAGATCCGGTACGGGAGACCCAGTACTTC | TRBJ2-5 | TRBV20-1 | . | .
CASSMGSEQYF | TGTGCCAGTAGTATGGGTTCGGAGCAGTACTTC | TRBJ2-7 | TRBV19 | . | .
CASSLAEVTSGGSQETQYF | TGTGCTAGCAGCTTAGCGGAGGTTACTAGCGGGGGGTCCCAAGAGACCCAGTACTTC | TRBJ2-5 | TRBV7-6 | many | TRBD2
CSATGSSYEQYF | TGCAGTGCTACCGGCAGCTCCTACGAGCAGTACTTC | TRBJ2-7 | TRBV20-1 | . | .
CASRPPGPTTNEKLFF | TGTGCCAGCAGGCCTCCGGGACCCACAACTAATGAAAAACTGTTTTTT | TRBJ1-4 | TRBV6-5 | . | .
CASSFSESEAFF | TGTGCCAGCAGTTTTTCTGAGTCCGAAGCTTTCTTT | TRBJ1-1 | TRBV12-3/TRBV12-4 | . | .
CASTPSGMRETQYF | TGCGCCAGCACCCCCAGCGGGATGAGGGAGACCCAGTACTTC | TRBJ2-5 | TRBV5-1 | . | TRBD2
CASSYSIGPYEQYF | TGTGCCAGCAGTTACTCGATAGGCCCCTACGAGCAGTACTTC | TRBJ2-7 | TRBV6-5 | many | .
CASSLTVGQGADEQYF | TGTGCCAGCAGCTTAACGGTGGGTCAGGGAGCTGACGAGCAGTACTTC | TRBJ2-7 | TRBV7-9 | few | .
CASSTDRPNTQYF | TGTGCCAGCAGCACGGACAGGCCGAATACGCAGTATTTT | TRBJ2-3 | TRBV7-9 | many | TRBD1
CASSEGTGARTEAFF | TGCGCCAGCAGTGAGGGTACAGGGGCGCGGACTGAAGCTTTCTTT | TRBJ1-1 | TRBV10-1 | . | TRBD1
CATARTGASNQPQHF | TGTGCCACCGCAAGGACAGGGGCCAGCAATCAGCCCCAGCATTTT | TRBJ1-5 | TRBV24-1 | few | TRBD1
CASSLGAAGGPGYTF | TGTGCCAGCAGCTTAGGCGCCGCAGGGGGTCCTGGCTACACCTTC | TRBJ1-2 | TRBV7-9 | many | TRBD1
CASSRDRGHETQYF | TGTGCCAGCAGTAGGGACAGGGGGCATGAGACCCAGTACTTC | TRBJ2-5 | TRBV27 | . | TRBD1
CSASTGDQPQHF | TGCAGTGCTTCTACGGGGGATCAGCCCCAGCATTTT | TRBJ1-5 | TRBV20-1 | . | .
CASSLVGGGNSPLHF | TGTGCCAGCAGCTTAGTAGGAGGGGGCAATTCACCCCTCCACTTT | TRBJ1-6 | TRBV7-9 | many | TRBD1
CASSPPGSYEQYF | TGTGCCAGCAGCCCTCCGGGGTCCTACGAGCAGTACTTC | TRBJ2-7 | TRBV7-9 | . | .
CASSKGTGGRQPQHF | TGTGCCAGCAGCAAGGGGACAGGGGGCCGTCAGCCCCAGCATTTT | TRBJ1-5 | TRBV9 | . | TRBD1
CASSLAEWRDTQYF | TGTGCCAGCAGCCTAGCGGAGTGGAGGGATACGCAGTATTTT | TRBJ2-3 | TRBV7-6 | many | TRBD2
CSVSLTSGNTIYF | TGCAGCGTTTCTCTCACCTCTGGAAACACCATATATTTT | TRBJ1-3 | TRBV29-1 | . | .
CASSGGPGENEQYF | TGTGCCAGCAGTGGCGGTCCAGGGGAGAACGAGCAGTACTTC | TRBJ2-7 | TRBV6-1 | few | .
CASSLGGTRAEAFF | TGTGCCAGCAGCTTGGGGGGGACGAGGGCTGAAGCTTTCTTT | TRBJ1-1 | TRBV7-9 | . | .
CASSLVSGGQPQHF | TGTGCCAGCAGCTTAGTATCAGGGGGACAGCCCCAGCATTTT | TRBJ1-5 | TRBV7-2 | many | TRBD1
CATCAGALTEAFF | TGTGCCACCTGTGCCGGGGCCTTGACTGAAGCTTTCTTT | TRBJ1-1 | TRBV7-9 | many | .
CASSSLFGSYNEQFF | TGTGCCAGCAGTTCCCTGTTCGGATCCTACAATGAGCAGTTCTTC | TRBJ2-1 | TRBV27 | few | .
CASSLVGAVNQPQHF | TGCGCCAGCAGCTTGGTAGGGGCGGTCAATCAGCCCCAGCATTTT | TRBJ1-5 | TRBV5-1 | . | .
CASSPPHNEQFF | TGTGCCAGCAGCCCCCCTCACAATGAGCAGTTCTTC | TRBJ2-1 | TRBV7-2 | many | .
CASSLDWQGGQPQHF | TGTGCCAGCAGCTTAGATTGGCAGGGCGGACAGCCCCAGCATTTT | TRBJ1-5 | TRBV7-9 | few | .
CASSLDPSGGQPQHF | TGCGCCAGCAGCTTGGATCCGTCAGGGGGTCAGCCCCAGCATTTT | TRBJ1-5 | TRBV5-1 | . | TRBD1
CASILLGRTVYEQYF | TGCGCCAGCATTCTTCTAGGCAGGACCGTCTACGAGCAGTACTTC | TRBJ2-7 | TRBV5-1 | few | .
CASQDRENQPQHF | TGTGCCAGTCAGGACAGGGAAAATCAGCCCCAGCATTTT | TRBJ1-5 | TRBV19 | . | TRBD1
CASSQLGTGEYGYTF | TGTGCCAGCAGCCAACTTGGAACAGGGGAGTATGGCTACACCTTC | TRBJ1-2 | TRBV14 | . | TRBD1
CASSIPGQGWENEQFF | TGTGCCAGCAGCATACCGGGACAGGGGTGGGAGAATGAGCAGTTCTTC | TRBJ2-1 | TRBV6-2/TRBV6-3 | many | TRBD1